These 6 T cell receptor beta chains originate from one sample sequenced in a study of T cells in Graves' hyperthyroidism and ophthalmopathy. Researchers took RNA transcripts and amplified the TCR beta CDR3 regions from them. Researchers ran a first-round RT-PCR on the TCR CDR3 using the HTBI primer set. From the multiplex PCR reads, TCRdb called clonotypes with MiXCR, one entry per CDR3 protein. The top ten hold 25% to 30% of the sample, which has approximately 380,000 distinct CDR3 sequences, over 12% seen once. The specimen sequenced was blood. The receptors shown here come from a man between 45 and 60 years old with Graves' ophthalmopathy.

Ten or more counts support this clonotype. As DNA, the CDR3 is TGTGCCAGCTCACCAGCCCCCGAGACCCAGTACTTC. Translating gives CASSPAPETQYF. The V call is TRBV18, the J call TRBJ2-5; unclear D gene. The CDR3 loop spans 12 amino acids. V lost 2 bases and J lost 5, with 6 bases in between. Looked up from germline, CDR1 is KGHSH and CDR2 is LQKENI.

This clonotype was observed many times. V is TRBV2 and J is TRBJ2-7; possibly TRBD1 for D (6 bases). Germline lookup yields CDR1 SNHLY and CDR2 FYNNEI. CDR3 size: 15 residues. V was trimmed by 5 bases and J by 5 bases, leaving 19 bases between them. CDR3 sequence reads: CASSPVGAGLDEQYF. The CDR3 DNA follows: TGTGCCAGCAGTCCAGTGGGGGCAGGGCTGGACGAGCAGTACTTC.

This clonotype was picked up one time. The junction does not match germline at one end; this may be a read error. CDR3 loop: CASGYSGTSGRAMTKNIQYF. CDR3 DNA: TGTGCCAGCGGTTACTCTGGGACTAGCGGGAGGGCGATGACCAAAAACATTCAGTACTTC. The chain recombines TRBV6-5 with TRBJ2-4; TRBD2 agrees at 16 bases. The CDR3 extends over 20 amino acids. Looked up from germline, CDR1 is MNHEY and CDR2 is SVGAGI.

The chain recombines TRBV30 with TRBJ1-6, with 8 bases aligning to TRBD1. Per germline, CDR1 GTSNPN and CDR2 SVGIG (reference sequence). The V segment lost 2 bases and the J segment 7 bases; nucleotides outside the gene matches: 10. The CDR3 sequence is 16 residues long. DNA for the CDR3: TGTGCCTGGAGTATCCTGGGGACAGGCCAAAATTCACCCCTCCACTTT. It yields the protein CAWSILGTGQNSPLHF. Full variable domain (outside the CDR3, taken from reference TRBV30 and TRBJ1-6): SQTIHQWPATLVQPVGSPLSLECTVEGTSNPNLYWYRQAAGRGLQLLFYSVGIGQISSEVPQNLSASRPQDRQFILSSKKLLLSDSGFYLCAWSILGTGQNSPLHFGNGTRLTVT.

This clonotype was picked up many times. The genes are TRBV5-1 and TRBJ1-1; a possible D gene is TRBD1 (6 bases). The V gene lost 6 bases and the J gene lost 1 base, with 10 bases spanning the gap. Per the germline V gene, CDR1 is SGHRS and CDR2 is YFSETQ. The CDR3 extends over 13 amino acids. In DNA, the CDR3 is TGCGCCAGCATTGGACAGCCGAACACTGAAGCTTTCTTT. This gives the protein CASIGQPNTEAFF.

This sequence joins TRBV6-2 or TRBV6-3 and TRBJ2-3, with unresolved D. The CDR3 is 15 amino acids. V was pared by 0 bases and J by 0 bases, with 7 bases between. The germline V gene encodes CDR1 MNHEY and CDR2 SVGEGT. For the CDR3, the DNA is TGTGCCAGCAGTTACTCGATGGCTAGCACAGATACGCAGTATTTT. Translating gives CASSYSMASTDTQYF.